The present T cell receptor (beta chain) was sequenced within a study of T cell repertoires in cytomegalovirus infection. As to this clonotype: The antigen remains undetermined.

MiXCR, run by TCRdb on the reads, gives a single entry per CDR3 protein. The sample holds hundreds of thousands of distinct CDR3 sequences, about 33% seen once. The junction had 7 bases not matched to a gene; V was cut back by 7 bases and J by 3 bases. CDR1 and CDR2 from the germline V gene are LGHNT and FRNRAP. This CDR3 has 15 residues. Material: cultured CD8+ T cells from PBMCs, obtained from culture after CMV antigen stimulation. The chain recombines TRBV12-5 with TRBJ1-5, with 9 nucleotides matching TRBD1. The receptor was isolated from a human donor in good health (CMV status not recorded). Some clones in this sample may be carry-over from other donors' samples. Here the CDR3 reads CASALTGGFNQPQHF. CDR3 nucleotide sequence: TGTGCTAGTGCCCTGACAGGGGGTTTCAATCAGCCCCAGCATTTT.